The text below deals with one TCR beta chain. Antigen unknown. A junction end diverges from the germline sequence, so it may reflect a read error. Germline values: CDR1 MGHRA, CDR2 YSYEKL. The CDR3 sequence is 18 residues long. This sample is drawn from a study of T cells in localized non-small cell lung cancer. Findings of the study overall: Longer overall survival accompanied higher blood T cell density. Clonality peaked in uninvolved adjacent lung rather than tumor. A median of around 52 clones ranked among the top 100 in tumor appeared in adjacent lung.

Generated by immunoSEQ multiplex PCR, the TCRdb table keeps only in-frame clones and is missing some. This table holds tens of thousands of clones, approximately 90% found once. The chain couples TRBV4-1 to TRBJ2-3; the D call may be TRBD1 or TRBD2 (5 bases each). The receptor was isolated from a male donor aged 60 or older with stage III squamous cell lung carcinoma. The input for sequencing was peripheral blood, taken before any cancer treatment. CDR3 protein: CASSQAAGKTALADTQYF. The CDR3 DNA reads as TGCGCCAGCAGTCAAGCGGCGGGTAAGACAGCATTAGCAGATACGCAGTATTTT.